This TCR beta chain derives from a study of low-dose radiotherapy and immunotherapy resistance in tumors. This clonotype was observed many times. The sample's time point: before trial treatment. Primers targeting TRAV and TRBV primed first-strand cDNA, covering alpha and beta chains. A constant-region primer paired with the V-primer adapter amplified TCRs over about 19 PCR cycles. TCRdb re-derived calls from the reads in MiXCR, one entry per CDR3 protein. The profile shows 65,000 to 90,000 distinct CDR3 sequences, approximately 20% of them singletons. CDR1 and CDR2 (germline): SGHTA, FQGNSA. This CDR3 spans 13 amino acids. Trimming at V came to 5 bases and at J to 10 bases, leaving 6 bases not matched to a gene.

The input for sequencing was PBMCs, taken before treatment. This sequence was found in a male donor with prostate cancer. The chain recombines TRBV7-2 with TRBJ1-4, with TRBD1 matching 8 bases. DNA for the CDR3: TGTGCCAGCAGCCCGGGGACAGGTGGAAAACTGTTTTTT. Protein: CASSPGTGGKLFF. Variable domain in full (rest from reference TRBV7-2 and TRBJ1-4): GAGVSQSPSNKVTEKGKDVELRCDPISGHTALYWYRQSLGQGLEFLIYFQGNSAPDKSGLPSDRFSAERTGGSVSTLTIQRTQQEDSAVYLCASSPGTGGKLFFGSGTQLSVL.